The 18 T cell receptor beta chains listed next were all sequenced from one sample in a study of HIV-infected patients and healthy controls. TCRdb used MiXCR to reprocess the 5' RACE reads, holding one entry per CDR3 protein. The sample has around 62,000 distinct CDR3 sequences, less than 20% seen once. The sequenced sample was CD4+ T cells from blood. These TCRs come from a human donor in good health.

The chain recombines TRBV6-2 or TRBV6-3 with TRBJ1-5; D is ambiguous. The CDR3 consists of 14 residues. V was pared by 2 bases and J by 0 bases, with 5 bases between. Germline CDR1 MNHEY, CDR2 SVGEGT. For the CDR3, the DNA is TGTGCCAGCAGTTACCGTACTAGCAATCAGCCCCAGCATTTT. It codes for CASSYRTSNQPQHF.

The chain has TRBV12-3 or TRBV12-4 and TRBJ1-3; no clear D. CDR3 size: 14 residues. Trimming stripped 7 bases from V and 1 base from J, with 11 bases between. DNA for the CDR3: TGTGCCAGCATCCGACAAGAGTCTGGAAACACCATATATTTT. Translated, it gives CASIRQESGNTIYF.

This clonotype appeared many times. The chain combines TRBV20-1 with TRBJ2-1; weak D call: TRBD1 (7 bases). V gave up 4 bases and J gave up 8 bases, with 18 bases separating them. Germline assignment: CDR1 DFQATT and CDR2 SNEGSKA (reference sequence). CDR3 length equals 14 residues. The CDR3 sequence: CSANNPRGVDEQFF. In DNA, the CDR3 is TGCAGTGCTAATAACCCCAGGGGGGTCGATGAGCAGTTCTTC.

This clonotype was found a few times. V usage is TRBV21-1 and J usage is TRBJ2-1; TRBD2 is taken as the D call from the table, unchecked against the DNA. TRBV21-1 is reported as a pseudogene. The CDR3 loop spans 17 amino acids. CDR3 DNA sequence: TGTGCCAGCAGCAAAGGACTAGCGGGTGCCTCCTACAATGAGCAGTTCTTC. It encodes CASSKGLAGASYNEQFF.

There are a few counts of this clonotype. The chain combines TRBV20-1 with TRBJ1-1, with D perhaps TRBD1 (6 bases). Germline CDR1 reads DFQATT; CDR2 reads SNEGSKA (reference sequence). Deletions cut 5 bases from V and 7 bases from J, with 11 bases between. This CDR3 is built from 11 residues. The CDR3 nucleotides are TGCAGTGCTGTACAGGGACGTGAAGCTTTCTTT. Protein sequence: CSAVQGREAFF.

This clonotype was detected many times. This chain uses TRBV20-1 with TRBJ1-1; D gene uncertain. Germline lookup yields CDR1 DFQATT and CDR2 SNEGSKA (reference sequence). There are 12 residues in the CDR3. In DNA form, the CDR3 reads TGCACCCCCTTTGAGGGAGGGACTGAAGCTTTCTTT. Translating gives CTPFEGGTEAFF.

This clonotype is medium-sized. V is TRBV7-9 and J is TRBJ2-6; TRBD1 aligns across 9 bases. In germline, CDR1 is SEHNR, CDR2 FQNEAQ (reference sequence). J gave up 0 bases and V 4 bases, and 10 bases lay outside the gene matches. CDR3 length: 19 amino acids. CDR3 amino acids: CASSWTPGQGLSGANVLTF. The CDR3 nucleotides are TGTGCCAGCAGCTGGACCCCGGGACAGGGACTCTCTGGGGCCAACGTCCTGACTTTC.

V gene TRBV5-1 combines with J gene TRBJ1-2, with D possibly TRBD1 on 6 matching bases. V lost 0 bases and J 8 bases, leaving 17 bases between the germline ends. Germline V CDR1 and CDR2: SGHRS, YFSETQ. CDR3 length: 15 residues. CDR3 in amino acids: CASSLAGAGAQGYTF. CDR3 in DNA: TGCGCCAGCAGCTTGGCCGGGGCAGGGGCGCAAGGCTACACCTTC.

Note on this clonotype: A much more abundant neighbour one base away suggests this may be a read error. The rearrangement uses TRBV20-1 and TRBJ1-5; no firm D call. Germline V gene sequence: CDR1 DFQATT, CDR2 SNEGSKA (reference sequence). The CDR3 length is 16 residues. V was trimmed by 3 bases and J by 6 bases, leaving 21 bases between them. The CDR3 DNA sequence: TGCAGTGCTAGTAACGTTGCAGGCGTACTGGGTCAGCCCCAGCATTTT. This translates into CSASNVAGVLGQPQHF.

This clonotype was seen at least ten times. V and J are TRBV7-3 and TRBJ1-1; a weak D match, TRBD1 (6 bases). Germline values: CDR1 SGHTA, CDR2 FQGTGA. This CDR3 comprises 15 residues. V was clipped by 5 bases and J by 4 bases, with 17 bases between them. DNA for the CDR3: TGTGCCAGCAGCCCACCGGGAGGGGGGGTCACTGAAGCTTTCTTT. It translates to CASSPPGGGVTEAFF. Full variable domain (remainder filled in from reference TRBV7-3 and TRBJ1-1): GAGVSQTPSNKVTEKGKYVELRCDPISGHTALYWYRQSLGQGPEFLIYFQGTGAADDSGLPNDRFFAVRPEGSVSTLKIQRTERGDSAVYLCASSPPGGGVTEAFFGQGTRLTVV.

V gene TRBV12-3 or TRBV12-4 combines with J gene TRBJ2-1, with TRBD1 matching 7 bases. V lost 7 bases and J lost 1; bases outside the gene matches: 10. The CDR3 totals 16 residues. The CDR3 is CASTVPGTASYNEQFF. CDR3 bases: TGTGCCAGCACGGTTCCTGGGACAGCATCCTACAATGAGCAGTTCTTC.

There are many counts of this clonotype. The chain combines TRBV24-1 with TRBJ1-2; D remains unclear. Germline CDR1 reads KGHDR; CDR2 reads SFDVKD. Trimming cost V 4 bases and J 0 bases, with 8 bases left between them. This CDR3 is 14 amino acids long. CDR3 sequence: CATSDQYTNYGYTF. CDR3 nucleotide sequence: TGTGCCACCAGTGACCAATATACTAACTATGGCTACACCTTC.

This clonotype was found many times. The V gene is TRBV10-3, the J gene TRBJ2-7, with 12 positions matching TRBD2. The CDR3 sequence is 17 residues long. Germline V gene lookup returns CDR1 ENHRY and CDR2 SYGVKD. J lost 1 base, V lost 2 bases, and 6 bases had no gene match. CDR3 region: CAISETTSGSASYEQYF. Written as DNA, the CDR3 is TGTGCCATCAGTGAGACGACTAGCGGGAGTGCATCCTACGAGCAGTACTTC.

The V gene is TRBV5-6, the J gene TRBJ1-4; weak D call: TRBD1 (6 bases). From germline, CDR1 is SGHDT and CDR2 YYEEEE. Trimming stripped 4 bases from V and 7 bases from J, with 17 bases between. The CDR3 sequence is 15 residues long. CDR3: CASSPRGAGVEKLFF. In DNA form, the CDR3 reads TGTGCCAGCAGCCCACGAGGGGCAGGGGTTGAAAAACTGTTTTTT.

The chain recombines TRBV20-1 with TRBJ2-1; no firm D call. This CDR3 is built from 15 residues. Germline CDR1 reads DFQATT; CDR2 reads SNEGSKA (reference sequence). Trimming cost V 1 base and J 0 bases, with 10 bases left between them. Here the CDR3 reads CSARGRISSYNEQFF. CDR3 coding DNA: TGCAGTGCTAGAGGCCGGATCAGCTCCTACAATGAGCAGTTCTTC.

This clonotype was seen many times. V usage is TRBV7-3 and J usage is TRBJ2-5; TRBD2 might be the D (5 bases). V shed 5 bases and J shed 1 base, with 14 bases lying between them. In germline, CDR1 is SGHTA, CDR2 FQGTGA. The CDR3 sequence is 15 residues long. CDR3 amino acids: CASSPGSAGQETQYF. CDR3 bases: TGTGCCAGCAGCCCAGGATCGGCGGGCCAAGAGACCCAGTACTTC.

This clonotype was seen repeatedly, ten times or more. The chain uses TRBV6-1 and TRBJ2-6; 7 bases match TRBD1. The CDR3 runs 14 residues. V was clipped by 11 bases and J by 2 bases; unmatched bases: 6. Germline V gene lookup returns CDR1 MNHNS and CDR2 SASEGT. The CDR3 sequence is CAGHRGPGANVLTF. The DNA of the CDR3 is TGTGCCGGACACAGGGGACCTGGGGCCAACGTCCTGACTTTC.

The rearrangement joins TRBV7-8 to TRBJ2-7, with D maybe TRBD1 (6 bases). Germline V gene lookup returns CDR1 SGHVS and CDR2 FQNEAQ. This CDR3 is 15 amino acids long. Trimming pared 2 bases from V and 2 bases from J, leaving 13 bases between. CDR3: CASSLSQGLPYEQYF. The CDR3, as DNA: TGTGCCAGCAGCTTATCCCAGGGGCTGCCCTACGAGCAGTACTTC.